Reported below is one T cell receptor (beta chain). What it binds is not known. A template switching step contributed a universal primer site, while unique molecular identifiers were present in the cDNA. Each CDR3 protein is one row after TCRdb ran MiXCR on the 5' RACE reads. The sample has about 240,000 distinct CDR3 sequences; approximately 10% are singletons. With 2 bases clipped from V and 5 bases from J, the junction kept 5 bases outside the gene matches. The germline gives CDR1 SGHRS, CDR2 YFSETQ. The CDR3 runs to 14 residues. This sample is drawn from a study of identical twins. Study-wide results and limits: The models systematically underestimated how much out-of-frame TCR alpha was shared in monozygotic twins. The study found weaker excess twin sharing in beta out-of-frame sequences. Insertions were reduced in abundant cord blood beta clonotypes but not in memory repertoires.

Input material: memory T cells sorted from blood. The origin of this receptor is a man in his fifties or sixties in good health. The chain links TRBV5-1 to TRBJ2-5; 8 positions agree with TRBD1. CDR3 residues: CASSLRDRFETQYF. The CDR3 DNA sequence: TGCGCCAGCAGCTTAAGGGACAGGTTCGAGACCCAGTACTTC.